The table lists the clone carrying this T cell receptor beta chain with many counts. The junction departs from the called germline gene at one end, perhaps through a read error. Time point of the sample: persistent/refractory GD, antithyroid drugs over 5 years with positive TRAb. Extracted RNA from PBMCs served as the source of the TCR library. The patient group derived from an endocrinology department in Xi'an, China. These data are taken from a study of regulatory T cells in long-lasting Graves disease. Study-wide context: Over 5 years on antithyroid drugs plus positive TSH receptor antibodies marked Graves' disease as persistent.

The CDR3 has 14 amino acids. Library construction for TCR beta used iRepertoire HTBI primers and Arm-PCR of CDR3 regions. As handled by the study authors: Identification yielded 62 TRBV and under 15 TRBJ segments across samples. TCRdb analysed the multiplex PCR reads with MiXCR anew, one entry per CDR3 protein. None of the V and J calls come from the authors' own analysis; TCRdb made them. The sample records 500,000 to 800,000 distinct CDR3 sequences, 30% being singletons. The sequenced sample was peripheral blood mononuclear cells (PBMCs), obtained when the disease was refractory, from a patient treated with antithyroid drugs. This chain connects TRBV12-3 or TRBV12-4 to TRBJ2-5, with D uncertain. The TCR was taken from a female donor with Graves disease. In nucleotides, the CDR3 is TGTGCCAGCAGCTTAGGAGCGTACCAAGAGACCCAGTACTTC. Its translation is CASSLGAYQETQYF.